The 23 T cell receptor beta chains below come from one sample, sequenced in a study of glioma-infiltrating T cells. Using RNA template, CDR3s of TCR alpha and beta were amplified with iRepertoire arm-PCR. Each CDR3 protein is one row after TCRdb ran MiXCR on the multiplex PCR reads. This sample has about 200,000 distinct CDR3 sequences, with approximately 30% found just once. The specimen was glioma tissue, nonneoplastic brain tissue, or PBMCs (not recorded which). The receptors shown here come from a human donor with low-grade glioma or glioblastoma, undergoing nonglioma brain surgery, or in good health (not recorded which).

About this clonotype: This could be a read error, since a much larger clone is one nucleotide away. The rearrangement links TRBV7-2 to TRBJ2-1; possible D gene TRBD2, 6 bases. The V and J ends lost 4 bases and 10 bases respectively, with 23 bases between them. The CDR3 runs to 16 residues. CDR1 and CDR2 from the germline V gene are SGHTA and FQGNSA. CDR3 coding DNA: TGTGCCAGCAGCTCTACTTGGGCGGGAATGACCTACGAGCAGTTCTTC. It encodes CASSSTWAGMTYEQFF.

This rearrangement joins TRBV29-1 to TRBJ2-7; D not resolved. The CDR3 extends over 13 amino acids. Trimming took off 4 bases at V and 3 bases at J, with 13 bases between the two ends. Germline loops: CDR1 SQVTM, CDR2 ANQGSEA. The CDR3 bases are TGCAGCGTTGGTAGTACCGCAGTCTACGAGCAGTACTTC. Translation: CSVGSTAVYEQYF.

This clonotype occurred many times. The chain employs TRBV12-3 or TRBV12-4 and TRBJ2-3; D unclear. The CDR3 has 13 amino acids. Trimming left V 7 bases short and J 6 bases short, with 14 bases between. The CDR3 coding sequence is TGTGCCAGCACCCGCCTTGACGCGGATACGCAGTATTTT. Protein product: CASTRLDADTQYF.

A few counts support this clonotype. This chain links TRBV19 with TRBJ2-3; 8 bases match TRBD2. The CDR3 length is 16 residues. The germline CDR1 and CDR2 sequences are LNHDA and SQIVND (reference sequence). Trimming at V came to 3 bases and at J to 2 bases, leaving 7 bases not matched to a gene. CDR3 loop: CASSIYGRAATDTQYF. The CDR3 coding sequence is TGTGCCAGTAGTATTTACGGGAGGGCCGCCACAGATACGCAGTATTTT.

This clonotype has a count of ten or more. The genes are TRBV28 and TRBJ2-5, with D unclear. Trimming took off 4 bases at V and 2 bases at J, with 5 bases between the two ends. The CDR3 is 12 amino acids. Germline lookup yields CDR1 MDHEN and CDR2 SYDVKM. The CDR3 region has the DNA TGTGCCAGCAGTTCGGGTCAAGAGACCCAGTACTTC. This translates into CASSSGQETQYF.

This clonotype was found many times. The chain is built from TRBV28 and TRBJ1-5; D is unresolved. V lost 3 bases and J 4 bases, leaving 16 bases between the germline ends. Germline V gives CDR1 MDHEN, CDR2 SYDVKM. This CDR3 is 16 amino acids long. The CDR3 region has the DNA TGTGCCAGCAGTTTCTCCTATAGTTCGCGTAATCAGCCCCAGCATTTT. It specifies CASSFSYSSRNQPQHF.

With respect to this clonotype: A much bigger clone sits one base away, suggesting this may be a read error. This chain uses TRBV11-2 with TRBJ2-1; D unresolved. The J call is doubtful: the DNA matches TRBJ2-7 better. This CDR3 comprises 13 residues. Per the germline V gene, CDR1 is SGHAT and CDR2 is FQNNGV. The CDR3 DNA follows: TGTGCCAGCAGCATTACCGAAGGAACCGAGCAGTACTTC. Amino acid sequence: CASSITEGTEQYF.

On this clonotype: One end of the junction varies from germline; a read error may be responsible. The chain has TRBV6-1 and TRBJ1-5, with D unclear. CDR1 is MNHNS and CDR2 is SASEGT in the germline V gene. The CDR3 has 15 amino acids. The CDR3 here is CASSKAVLSHQPQHF. DNA of the CDR3: TGTGCCAGCAGTAAAGCGGTCTTAAGTCATCAGCCCCAGCATTTT.

Here the CDR3 reads CASSLEGLEANEQYF. Here the CDR3 DNA reads TGCGCCAGCAGCTTGGAGGGCCTAGAGGCGAACGAGCAGTACTTC. The V call is TRBV5-1, the J call TRBJ2-7; D is unclear. The V end lost 0 bases, the J end lost 5 bases, and 15 bases lay between the germline ends. Germline assignment: CDR1 SGHRS and CDR2 YFSETQ. The CDR3 is made up of 15 amino acids.

This clonotype was detected ten times or more. The V gene is TRBV4-2, the J gene TRBJ1-1, with D tentatively TRBD1 (5 bases). The CDR3 has 15 amino acids. The germline V and J ends were trimmed by 0 bases and 10 bases, with 18 bases remaining between them. CDR1 LGHNA and CDR2 YNFKEQ come from the germline V gene. The CDR3 coding sequence is TGTGCCAGCAGCCAAGAGGGGGAATTCTCTCCTGGAGCTTTCTTT. The encoded protein is CASSQEGEFSPGAFF.

This clonotype was recorded many times. This rearrangement joins TRBV20-1 to TRBJ1-6; D gene unclear. Trimming stripped 3 bases from V and 7 bases from J, with 13 bases between. The CDR3 length is 14 residues. Germline V gene sequence: CDR1 DFQATT, CDR2 SNEGSKA (reference sequence). The CDR3 protein is CSASPFMPNSPLHF. CDR3 coding DNA: TGCAGTGCTAGCCCCTTCATGCCGAATTCACCCCTCCACTTT.

In regard to this clonotype: An end of the junction does not agree with germline; a read error may underlie this. The CDR3 loop is CASSSMHLAAETQYF. CDR3 nucleotides: TGTGCCAGCAGCTCAATGCACCTAGCGGCTGAGACACAGTACTTC. The chain carries TRBV27 and TRBJ2-5; TRBD2 aligns across 7 bases. The CDR3 spans 15 residues. Germline values: CDR1 MNHEY, CDR2 SMNVEV (reference sequence).

This clonotype was detected many times. J is TRBJ1-5 and V is TRBV7-2; D not resolved. Trimming removed 4 bases from V and 3 bases from J, with 4 bases in between. The germline gives CDR1 SGHTA, CDR2 FQGNSA. This CDR3 spans 12 amino acids. CDR3 sequence reads: CASSYYNQPQHF. As DNA, the CDR3 is TGTGCCAGCAGCTATTACAATCAGCCCCAGCATTTT.

This clonotype was seen a few times. This chain links TRBV11-2 with TRBJ2-3; TRBD2 aligns across 7 bases. The germline gives CDR1 SGHAT, CDR2 FQNNGV. Germline trimming cut 2 bases from V and 2 bases from J; bases unmatched to any gene: 4. The CDR3 contains 15 residues. CDR3 region: CASSLIAGPTDTQYF. The CDR3 DNA sequence: TGTGCCAGCAGCTTAATAGCGGGCCCCACAGATACGCAGTATTTT.

J is TRBJ2-3 and V is TRBV12-2; the table assigns TRBD1, which was not confirmed against the DNA. TRBV12-2 is given as a pseudogene. The CDR3 sequence is 14 residues long. CDR3 amino acids: CASRFAPASDTQYF. Written as DNA, the CDR3 is TGTGCAAGTCGCTTTGCCCCTGCATCCGATACGCAGTATTTT.

As to this clonotype: A read error may explain this, as a much larger clone is one base away. The V call is TRBV18, the J call TRBJ2-7, with a possible D match to TRBD1 (6 bases). Per germline, CDR1 KGHSH and CDR2 LQKENI. The CDR3 sequence is 15 residues long. Trimming cost V 8 bases and J 4 bases, with 21 bases left between them. The CDR3 nucleotides read TGTGCCAGCCCAAGACCGGACAGTTCACCTTACGAGCAGTACTTC. Protein sequence: CASPRPDSSPYEQYF.

This rearrangement joins TRBV5-1 to TRBJ2-3; TRBD2 matches 12 bases. Losses at the gene ends were 3 bases for V and 4 bases for J; bases not matched to a gene: 9. CDR3 length: 17 residues. Looked up from germline, CDR1 is SGHRS and CDR2 is YFSETQ. The CDR3 region has the DNA TGCGCCAGCAGCTCCAGACTAGCGGGAGCGCTCGCAGATACGCAGTATTTT. It codes for CASSSRLAGALADTQYF.

The J gene is TRBJ2-1, the V gene TRBV29-1; TRBD1 or TRBD2 may be the D gene (5 bases each). V shed 3 bases and J shed 2 bases, with 17 bases lying between them. Germline V lookup: CDR1 SQVTM, CDR2 ANQGSEA. This CDR3 region has 16 residues. CDR3 sequence reads: CSVEEIGAGTYNEQFF. CDR3 bases: TGCAGCGTTGAGGAGATCGGGGCGGGCACCTACAATGAGCAGTTCTTC.

This clonotype was recorded many times. The CDR3 is CASRPQGPYGYTF. CDR3 DNA sequence: TGTGCCAGCAGGCCCCAGGGCCCATATGGCTACACCTTC. This chain links TRBV7-6 with TRBJ1-2, with D possibly matching TRBD1 (5 bases). The V gene lost 6 bases and the J gene lost 5 bases, with 13 bases spanning the gap. CDR1 is SGHVS, CDR2 FNYEAQ, per germline. This CDR3 comprises 13 residues.

This clonotype was seen at least ten times. The J gene is TRBJ2-7, the V gene TRBV27, with 13 bases that match TRBD2. Germline CDR1 MNHEY, CDR2 SMNVEV (reference sequence). CDR3 length equals 16 residues. V was clipped by 5 bases and J by 3 bases; unmatched bases: 7. The CDR3 here is CASSPGTSGNVYEQYF. The CDR3 DNA reads as TGTGCCAGCAGTCCAGGGACTAGCGGGAATGTCTACGAGCAGTACTTC.

The chain combines TRBV20-1 with TRBJ2-5; possibly TRBD2 for D (5 bases). The length of the CDR3 is 13 residues. Per germline, CDR1 DFQATT and CDR2 SNEGSKA (reference sequence). V was cut by 1 base and J by 3 bases, with 9 bases left in between. The CDR3 nucleotides are TGCAGTGCTAGAGTTGGAGGTGAAGAGACCCAGTACTTC. This encodes CSARVGGEETQYF.

The gene calls are TRBV29-1 and TRBJ2-1; 8 bases map to TRBD2. Matching the DNA end better, TRBJ2-5 makes the J call doubtful. The CDR3 has 16 residues. Germline lookup yields CDR1 SQVTM and CDR2 ANQGSEA. The CDR3 nucleotides are TGCAGCGTTGAAGATTTGAGCGGGGGCTTCCAAGAGACCCAGTACTTC. Translation gives CSVEDLSGGFQETQYF.

This clonotype has at least ten counts. V is TRBV4-2 and J is TRBJ2-1; D is uncertain. V gave up 0 bases and J gave up 10 bases, with 10 bases separating them. This CDR3 contains 13 residues. From germline, CDR1 is LGHNA and CDR2 YNFKEQ. The CDR3 spells CASSQEVSREQFF. DNA for the CDR3: TGTGCCAGCAGCCAAGAGGTCTCCCGGGAGCAGTTCTTC.